This T cell receptor beta chain was documented in a study of beta chain features in type 1 diabetes. Germline V gene sequence: CDR1 MNHEY, CDR2 SMNVEV (reference sequence). The junction had 7 bases not matched to a gene; V was cut back by 4 bases and J by 5 bases. The CDR3 is 15 amino acids. As every portion of the isolated RNA was reverse transcribed, the sequencing read expressed TCRB transcripts. Clones were read by immunoSEQ multiplex PCR, and TCRdb kept only the in-frame ones, dropping some. The sample has 120,000 to 150,000 clones, about 7.1% seen once. Sequences were obtained from central memory CD4+ T cells from blood. The receptor's source is a woman in her twenties or thirties in good health. The chain employs TRBV27 and TRBJ2-2; 7 bases line up with TRBD2. The CDR3 protein is CASSYGGSGTGELFF. For the CDR3, the DNA is TGTGCCAGCAGTTACGGCGGGAGTGGAACCGGGGAGCTGTTTTTT.